This note documents a single T cell receptor (beta chain) sequence. Through a sample-barcoded 5' primer and a J-beta primer mix, a second PCR was run for about 7 to 12 cycles. TCRdb recomputed calls from the 5' RACE reads with MiXCR, one row per CDR3 protein. This table has some 860,000 distinct CDR3 sequences, about 61% appearing once. The source of the sample is a study of blood T cells in healthy people across ages. Donors each provided roughly 9.6 milliliters of peripheral blood. V lost 4 bases and J lost 5, with 20 bases in between. The CDR3 loop spans 16 amino acids. Germline CDR1 and CDR2: SGDLS and YYNGEE.

The sequencing input was blood. This TCR was sampled from a man in his forties or fifties in good health. The V gene is TRBV9, the J gene TRBJ2-3; D may be TRBD1 (6 bases). The CDR3: CASSSRVGSRGDTQYF. The CDR3 DNA reads as TGTGCCAGCAGCTCCCGCGTCGGTAGCAGGGGAGATACGCAGTATTTT.